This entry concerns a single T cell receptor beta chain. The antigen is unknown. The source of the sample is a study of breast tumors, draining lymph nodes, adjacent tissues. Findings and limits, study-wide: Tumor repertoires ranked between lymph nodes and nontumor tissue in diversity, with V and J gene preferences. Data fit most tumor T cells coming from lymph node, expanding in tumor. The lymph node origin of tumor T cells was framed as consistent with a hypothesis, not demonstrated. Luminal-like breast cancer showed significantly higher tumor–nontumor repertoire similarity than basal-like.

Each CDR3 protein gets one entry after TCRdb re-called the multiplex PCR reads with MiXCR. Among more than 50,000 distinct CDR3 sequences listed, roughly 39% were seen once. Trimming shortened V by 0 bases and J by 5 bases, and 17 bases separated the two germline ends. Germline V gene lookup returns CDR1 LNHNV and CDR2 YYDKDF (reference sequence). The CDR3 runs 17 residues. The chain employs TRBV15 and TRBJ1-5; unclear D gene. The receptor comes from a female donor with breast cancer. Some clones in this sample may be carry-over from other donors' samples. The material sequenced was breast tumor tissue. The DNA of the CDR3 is TGTGCCACCAGCAGAGATCGTTATAGGTACTTCTATCAGCCCCAGCATTTT. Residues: CATSRDRYRYFYQPQHF.